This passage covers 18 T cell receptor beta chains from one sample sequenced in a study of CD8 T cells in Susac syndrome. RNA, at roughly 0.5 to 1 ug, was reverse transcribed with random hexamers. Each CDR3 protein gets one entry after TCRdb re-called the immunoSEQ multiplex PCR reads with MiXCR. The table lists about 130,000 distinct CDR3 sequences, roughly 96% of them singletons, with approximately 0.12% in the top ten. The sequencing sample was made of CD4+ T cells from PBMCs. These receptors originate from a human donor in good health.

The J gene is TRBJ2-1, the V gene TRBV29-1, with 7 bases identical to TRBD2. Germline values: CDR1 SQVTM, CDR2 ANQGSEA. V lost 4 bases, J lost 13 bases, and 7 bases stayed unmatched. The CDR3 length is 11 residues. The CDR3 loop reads CSVGLGGSQFF. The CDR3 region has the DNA TGCAGCGTTGGATTGGGGGGGAGTCAGTTCTTC.

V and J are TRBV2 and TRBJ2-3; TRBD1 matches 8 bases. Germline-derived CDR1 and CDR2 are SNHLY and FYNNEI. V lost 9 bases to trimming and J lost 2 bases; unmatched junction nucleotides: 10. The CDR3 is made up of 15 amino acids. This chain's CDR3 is CARRGAGGPTDTQYF. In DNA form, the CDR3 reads TGTGCCAGAAGGGGTGCAGGGGGCCCCACAGATACGCAGTATTTT.

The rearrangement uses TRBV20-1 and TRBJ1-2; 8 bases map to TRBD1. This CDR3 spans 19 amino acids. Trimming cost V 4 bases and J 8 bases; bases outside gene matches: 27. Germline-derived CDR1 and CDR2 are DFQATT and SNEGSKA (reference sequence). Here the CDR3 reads CSANPLAGGVRFVPSGYTF. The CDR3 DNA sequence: TGCAGTGCTAACCCGCTTGCAGGGGGCGTGCGGTTTGTCCCGAGCGGCTACACCTTC.

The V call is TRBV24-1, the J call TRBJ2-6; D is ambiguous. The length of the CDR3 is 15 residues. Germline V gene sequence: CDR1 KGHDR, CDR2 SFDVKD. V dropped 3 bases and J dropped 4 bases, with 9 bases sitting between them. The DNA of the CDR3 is TGTGCCACCAGTGATACATCACAAGGGGCCAACGTCCTGACTTTC. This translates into CATSDTSQGANVLTF.

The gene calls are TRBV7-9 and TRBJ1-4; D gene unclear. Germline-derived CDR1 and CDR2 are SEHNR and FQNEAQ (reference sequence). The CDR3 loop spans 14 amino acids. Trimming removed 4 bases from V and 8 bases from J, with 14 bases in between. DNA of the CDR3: TGTGCCAGCAGCTATCCGGGCCTCTCGGAAAAACTGTTTTTT. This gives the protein CASSYPGLSEKLFF.

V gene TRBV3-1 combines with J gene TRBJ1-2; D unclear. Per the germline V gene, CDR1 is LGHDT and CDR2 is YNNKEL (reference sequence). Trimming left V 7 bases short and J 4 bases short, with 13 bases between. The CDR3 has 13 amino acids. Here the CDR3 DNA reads TGTGCCAGCAACCCCGGGGTAGGCTATGGCTACACCTTC. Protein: CASNPGVGYGYTF.

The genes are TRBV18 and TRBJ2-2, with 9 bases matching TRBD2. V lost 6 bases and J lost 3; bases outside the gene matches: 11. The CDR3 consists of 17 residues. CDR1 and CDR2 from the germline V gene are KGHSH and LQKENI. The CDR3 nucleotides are TGTGCCAGCTCCCGGACTAGCGTCGGTTTAGACACCGGGGAGCTGTTTTTT. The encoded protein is CASSRTSVGLDTGELFF.

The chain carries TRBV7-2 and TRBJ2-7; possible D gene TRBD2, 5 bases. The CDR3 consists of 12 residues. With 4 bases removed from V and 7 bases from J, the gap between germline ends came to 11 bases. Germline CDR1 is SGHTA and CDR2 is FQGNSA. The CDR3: CASSSPPGEQYF. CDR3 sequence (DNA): TGTGCCAGCAGCTCGCCCCCGGGGGAGCAGTACTTC.

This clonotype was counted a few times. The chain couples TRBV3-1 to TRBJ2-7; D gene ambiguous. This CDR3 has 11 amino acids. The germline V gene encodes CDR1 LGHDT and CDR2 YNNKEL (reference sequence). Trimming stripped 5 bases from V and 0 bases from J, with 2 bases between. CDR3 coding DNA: TGTGCCAGCAGCAACTCCTACGAGCAGTACTTC. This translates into CASSNSYEQYF.

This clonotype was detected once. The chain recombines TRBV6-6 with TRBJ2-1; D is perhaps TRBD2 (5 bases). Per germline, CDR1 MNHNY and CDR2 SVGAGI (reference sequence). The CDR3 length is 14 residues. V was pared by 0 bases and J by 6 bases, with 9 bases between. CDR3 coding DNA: TGTGCCAGCAGTTACTCGGGGAGCGCCAATGAGCAGTTCTTC. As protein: CASSYSGSANEQFF.

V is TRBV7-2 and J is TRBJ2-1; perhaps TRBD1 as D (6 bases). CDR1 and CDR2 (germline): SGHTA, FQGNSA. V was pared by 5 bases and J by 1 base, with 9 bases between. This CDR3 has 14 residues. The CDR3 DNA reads TGTGCCAGCAGCAAACAGGGTTCCTACAATGAGCAGTTCTTC. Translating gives CASSKQGSYNEQFF.

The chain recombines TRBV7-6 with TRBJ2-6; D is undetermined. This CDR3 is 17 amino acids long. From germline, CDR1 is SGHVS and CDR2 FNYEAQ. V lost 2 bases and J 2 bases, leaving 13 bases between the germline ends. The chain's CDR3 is CASSLNKGFAGANVLTF. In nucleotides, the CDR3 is TGTGCCAGCAGCTTAAACAAAGGGTTCGCTGGGGCCAACGTCCTGACTTTC.

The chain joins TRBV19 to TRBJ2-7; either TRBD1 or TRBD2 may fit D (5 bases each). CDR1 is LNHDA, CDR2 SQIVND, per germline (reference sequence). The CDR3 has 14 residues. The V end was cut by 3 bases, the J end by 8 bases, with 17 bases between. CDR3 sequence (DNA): TGTGCCAGTAGTATGGGGACGGAGTCGAGTCAGCAGTACTTC. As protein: CASSMGTESSQQYF.

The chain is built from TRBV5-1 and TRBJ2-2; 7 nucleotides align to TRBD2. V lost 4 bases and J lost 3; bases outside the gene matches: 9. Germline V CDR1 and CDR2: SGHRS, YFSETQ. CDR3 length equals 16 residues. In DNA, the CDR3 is TGCGCCAGCAGCCCCAACCCTAGCGGACACACCGGGGAGCTGTTTTTT. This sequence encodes CASSPNPSGHTGELFF.

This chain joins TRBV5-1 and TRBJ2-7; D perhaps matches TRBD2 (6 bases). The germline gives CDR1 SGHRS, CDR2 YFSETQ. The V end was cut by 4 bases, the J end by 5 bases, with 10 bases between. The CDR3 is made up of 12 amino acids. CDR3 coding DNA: TGCGCCAGCAGCCGCCCTAGCGACGAGCAGTACTTC. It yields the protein CASSRPSDEQYF.

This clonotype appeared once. Written as DNA, the CDR3 is TGTGCCTCGAAACTAGCGGGAGCTCCCACAGATACGCAGTATTTT. Translating it yields CASKLAGAPTDTQYF. This chain links TRBV28 with TRBJ2-3; the match to TRBD2 covers 11 bases. Germline lookup yields CDR1 MDHEN and CDR2 SYDVKM. After removal of 11 bases from V and 2 bases from J, the junction contained 9 bases not matched to a gene. This CDR3 is built from 15 residues.

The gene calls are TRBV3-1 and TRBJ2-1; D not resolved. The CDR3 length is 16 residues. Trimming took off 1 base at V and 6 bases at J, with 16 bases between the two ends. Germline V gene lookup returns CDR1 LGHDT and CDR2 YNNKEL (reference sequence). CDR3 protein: CASSQAGRHLGNEQFF. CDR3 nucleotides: TGTGCCAGCAGCCAAGCGGGTCGCCACCTTGGCAATGAGCAGTTCTTC.

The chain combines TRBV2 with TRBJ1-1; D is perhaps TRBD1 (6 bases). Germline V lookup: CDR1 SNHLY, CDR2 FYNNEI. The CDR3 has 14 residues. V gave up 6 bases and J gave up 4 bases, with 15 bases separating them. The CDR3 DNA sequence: TGTGCCAGCAGCCTATCAGGGGTAGCCACTGAAGCTTTCTTT. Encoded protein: CASSLSGVATEAFF.